This TCR beta chain was sequenced during a study of T-cell reconstitution after alpha-beta-depleted transplantation in children. Per germline, CDR1 SGDLS and CDR2 YYNGEE. The CDR3 is made up of 15 amino acids. V was shortened by 0 bases and J by 5 bases, with 14 bases between the two germline ends. Remarks on this clonotype: Antigen unknown.

Whole-study results and caveats: After one year, T-cell counts and TCRbeta diversity mostly came from new T cells. Some patients' high day-60 TCRbeta diversity was traced to surviving recipient T cells and thymic progenitors. The origin of alpha-beta T cells about two months after transplant was reportedly several hundred expanded graft clones.

It was with unique molecular identifiers that the TCRbeta library was prepared. TCRdb itself ran the PCR reads through MiXCR, one entry per CDR3 protein. This table holds about 640,000 distinct CDR3 sequences, approximately 13% found once. Sequencing used PBMCs, mostly from graft donor cells, obtained 360 days after TCRalphabeta/CD19-depleted stem cell transplant. This sequence originates from a male patient younger than 18 who had a stem cell transplant for acute myeloid leukemia, so the T cells may come from the graft donor. The V call is TRBV9, the J call TRBJ1-1, with TRBD1 as a possible D gene (6 bases). CDR3 sequence (DNA): TGTGCCAGCAGCGTAGCAGGGGCTGGTATAACTGAAGCTTTCTTT. It codes for CASSVAGAGITEAFF.